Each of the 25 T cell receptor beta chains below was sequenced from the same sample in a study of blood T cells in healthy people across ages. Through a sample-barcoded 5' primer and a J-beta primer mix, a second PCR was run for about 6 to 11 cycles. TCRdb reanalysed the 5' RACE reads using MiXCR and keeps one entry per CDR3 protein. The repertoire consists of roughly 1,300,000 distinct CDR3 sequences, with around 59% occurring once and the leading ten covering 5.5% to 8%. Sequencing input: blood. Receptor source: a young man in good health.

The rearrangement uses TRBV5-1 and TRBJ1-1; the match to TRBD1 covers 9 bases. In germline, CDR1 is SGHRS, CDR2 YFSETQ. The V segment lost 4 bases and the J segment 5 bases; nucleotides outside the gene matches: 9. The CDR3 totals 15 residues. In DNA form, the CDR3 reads TGCGCCAGCAGCGGCCGGACAGGGGTTATGACTGAAGCTTTCTTT. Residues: CASSGRTGVMTEAFF.

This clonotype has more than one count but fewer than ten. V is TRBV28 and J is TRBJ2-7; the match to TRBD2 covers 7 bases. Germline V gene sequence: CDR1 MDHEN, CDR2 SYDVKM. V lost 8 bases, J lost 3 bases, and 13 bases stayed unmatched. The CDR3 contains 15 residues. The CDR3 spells CASPPGQGLYYEQYF. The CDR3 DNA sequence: TGTGCCAGCCCCCCGGGGCAGGGACTATACTACGAGCAGTACTTC. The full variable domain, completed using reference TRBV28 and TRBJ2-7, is DVKVTQSSRYLVKRTGEKVFLECVQDMDHENMFWYRQDPGLGLRLIYFSYDVKMKEKGDIPEGYSVSREKKERFSLILESASTNQTSMYLCASPPGQGLYYEQYFGPGTRLTVT.

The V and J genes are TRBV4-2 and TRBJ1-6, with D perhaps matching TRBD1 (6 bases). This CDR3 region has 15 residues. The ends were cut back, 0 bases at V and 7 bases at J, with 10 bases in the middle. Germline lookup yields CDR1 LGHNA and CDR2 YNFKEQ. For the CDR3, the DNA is TGTGCCAGCAGCCAAGACCTGGGGGCCAATTCACCCCTCCACTTT. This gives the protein CASSQDLGANSPLHF.

The CDR3 is CASTKRGGFGTDTQYF. CDR3 coding DNA: TGTGCCAGCACTAAAAGGGGAGGTTTCGGCACAGATACGCAGTATTTT. The chain carries TRBV6-5 and TRBJ2-3; D is possibly TRBD2 (6 bases). Germline V gene data show CDR1 as MNHEY and CDR2 as SVGAGI. Trimming removed 7 bases at V and 1 base at J, with 18 bases between. The CDR3 length is 16 residues.

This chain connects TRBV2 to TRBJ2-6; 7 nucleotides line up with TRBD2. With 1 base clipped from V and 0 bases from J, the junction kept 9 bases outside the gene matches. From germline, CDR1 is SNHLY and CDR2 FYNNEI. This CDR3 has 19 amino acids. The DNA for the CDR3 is TGTGCCAGCAGTGAAGGTGTTTTAGCGGGCTTCTCTGGGGCCAACGTCCTGACTTTC. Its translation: CASSEGVLAGFSGANVLTF.

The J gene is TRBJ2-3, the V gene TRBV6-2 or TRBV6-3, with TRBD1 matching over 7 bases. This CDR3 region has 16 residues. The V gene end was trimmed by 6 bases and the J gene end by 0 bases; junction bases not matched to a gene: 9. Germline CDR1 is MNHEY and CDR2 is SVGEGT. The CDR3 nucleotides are TGTGCCAGCAGACGCCCACAGGGGTCGAGCACAGATACGCAGTATTTT. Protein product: CASRRPQGSSTDTQYF.

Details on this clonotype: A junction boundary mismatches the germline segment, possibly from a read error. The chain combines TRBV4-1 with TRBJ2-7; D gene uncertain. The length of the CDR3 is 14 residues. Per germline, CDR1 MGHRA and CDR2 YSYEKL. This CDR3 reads CASSLPGLGYGQYF. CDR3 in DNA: TGCGCCAGCAGCCTTCCGGGTCTGGGTTACGGGCAGTACTTC.

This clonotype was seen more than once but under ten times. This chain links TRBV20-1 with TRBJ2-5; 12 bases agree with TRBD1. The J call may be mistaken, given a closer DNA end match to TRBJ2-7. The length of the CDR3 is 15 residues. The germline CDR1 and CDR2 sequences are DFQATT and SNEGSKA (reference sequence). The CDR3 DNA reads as TGCAGTGCTAGAGATGGCGGGACAGGGGGCAACGAGCAGTACTTC. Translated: CSARDGGTGGNEQYF.

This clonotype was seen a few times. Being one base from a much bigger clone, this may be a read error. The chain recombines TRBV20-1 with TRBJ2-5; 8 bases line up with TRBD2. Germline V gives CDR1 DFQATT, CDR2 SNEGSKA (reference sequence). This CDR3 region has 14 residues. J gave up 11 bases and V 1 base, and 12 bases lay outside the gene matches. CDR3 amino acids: CSARGGAGVYEQYF. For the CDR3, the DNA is TGCAGTGCTAGAGGAGGAGCGGGAGTGTATGAGCAGTACTTC.

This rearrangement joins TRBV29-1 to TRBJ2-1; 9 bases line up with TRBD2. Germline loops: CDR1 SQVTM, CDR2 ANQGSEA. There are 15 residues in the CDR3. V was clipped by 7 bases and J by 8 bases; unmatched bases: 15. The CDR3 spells CSGAGDLAGRYEQFF. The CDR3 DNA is TGCAGCGGGGCGGGGGATCTAGCGGGAAGGTATGAGCAGTTCTTC.

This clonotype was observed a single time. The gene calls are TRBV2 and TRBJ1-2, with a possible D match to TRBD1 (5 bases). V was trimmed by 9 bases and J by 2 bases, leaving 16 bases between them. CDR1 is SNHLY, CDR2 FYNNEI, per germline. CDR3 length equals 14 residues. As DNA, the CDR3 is TGTGCCAGTGTTCAGGGTCGCGTCAACTATGGCTACACCTTC. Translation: CASVQGRVNYGYTF. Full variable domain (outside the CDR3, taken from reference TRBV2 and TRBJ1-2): EPEVTQTPSHQVTQMGQEVILRCVPISNHLYFYWYRQILGQKVEFLVSFYNNEISEKSEIFDDQFSVERPDGSNFTLKIRSTKLEDSAMYFCASVQGRVNYGYTFGSGTRLTVV.

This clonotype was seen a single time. The CDR3 reads CASSFTMKLAGVGETQYF. The CDR3 nucleotides are TGTGCCAGCAGCTTCACGATGAAGTTGGCGGGAGTTGGAGAGACCCAGTACTTC. This sequence joins TRBV7-2 and TRBJ2-5, with TRBD2 identical over 7 bases. In germline, CDR1 is SGHTA, CDR2 FQGNSA. After removal of 3 bases from V and 4 bases from J, the junction contained 17 bases not matched to a gene. CDR3 length: 18 amino acids.

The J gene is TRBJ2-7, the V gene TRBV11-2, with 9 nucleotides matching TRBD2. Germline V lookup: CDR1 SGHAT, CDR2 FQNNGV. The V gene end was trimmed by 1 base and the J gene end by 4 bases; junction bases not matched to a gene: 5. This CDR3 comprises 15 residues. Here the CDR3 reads CASSLGAGGPYEQYF. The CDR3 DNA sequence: TGTGCCAGCAGCTTAGGGGCGGGAGGGCCGTACGAGCAGTACTTC.

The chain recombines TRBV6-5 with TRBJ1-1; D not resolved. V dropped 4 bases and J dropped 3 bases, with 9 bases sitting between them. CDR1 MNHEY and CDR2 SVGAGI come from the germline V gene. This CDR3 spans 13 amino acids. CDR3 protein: CASSFGEDTEAFF. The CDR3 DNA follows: TGTGCCAGCAGTTTTGGGGAGGACACTGAAGCTTTCTTT.

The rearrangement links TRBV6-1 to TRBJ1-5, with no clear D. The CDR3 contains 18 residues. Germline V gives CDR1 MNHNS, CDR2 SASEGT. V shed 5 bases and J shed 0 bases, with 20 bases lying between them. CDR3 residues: CASSQKVRVTYSNQPQHF. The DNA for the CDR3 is TGTGCCAGCAGTCAAAAAGTCCGGGTCACTTATAGCAATCAGCCCCAGCATTTT.

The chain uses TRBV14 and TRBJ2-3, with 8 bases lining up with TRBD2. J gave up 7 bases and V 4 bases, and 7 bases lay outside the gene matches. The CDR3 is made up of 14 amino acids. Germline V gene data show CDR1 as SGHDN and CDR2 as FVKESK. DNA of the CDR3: TGTGCCAGCAGCCGACTCCGGGGGGGCTATACGCAGTATTTT. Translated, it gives CASSRLRGGYTQYF.

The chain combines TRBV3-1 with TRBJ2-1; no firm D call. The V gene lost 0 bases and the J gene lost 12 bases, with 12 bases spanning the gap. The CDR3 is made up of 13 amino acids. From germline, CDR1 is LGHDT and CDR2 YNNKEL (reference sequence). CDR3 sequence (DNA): TGTGCCAGCAGCCAAGAGCTGTCCTGGGGGCAGTTCTTC. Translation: CASSQELSWGQFF.

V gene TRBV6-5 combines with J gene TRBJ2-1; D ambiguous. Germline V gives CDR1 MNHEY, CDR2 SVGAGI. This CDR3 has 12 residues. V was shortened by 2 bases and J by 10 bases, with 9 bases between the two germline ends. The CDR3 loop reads CASSYGPTEQFF. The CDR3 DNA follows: TGTGCCAGCAGTTACGGACCCACCGAGCAGTTCTTC.

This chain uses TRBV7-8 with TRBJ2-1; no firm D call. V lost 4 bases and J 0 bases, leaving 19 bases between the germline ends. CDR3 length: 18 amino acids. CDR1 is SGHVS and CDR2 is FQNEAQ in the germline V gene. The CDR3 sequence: CASSWTSEPTGSYNEQFF. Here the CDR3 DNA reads TGTGCCAGCAGCTGGACGAGCGAGCCAACGGGCTCCTACAATGAGCAGTTCTTC.

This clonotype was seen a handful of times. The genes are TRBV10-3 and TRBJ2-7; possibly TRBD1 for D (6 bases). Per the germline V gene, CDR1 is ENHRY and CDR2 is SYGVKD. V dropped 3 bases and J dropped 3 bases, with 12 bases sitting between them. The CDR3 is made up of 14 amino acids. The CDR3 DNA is TGTGCCATCAGTGACCGGCAGGGGTTCTACGAGCAGTACTTC. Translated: CAISDRQGFYEQYF.

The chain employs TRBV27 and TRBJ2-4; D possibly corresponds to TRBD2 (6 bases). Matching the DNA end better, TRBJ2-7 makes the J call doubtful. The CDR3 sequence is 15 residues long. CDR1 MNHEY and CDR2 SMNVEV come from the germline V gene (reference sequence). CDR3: CASRFGRGVFYEQYF. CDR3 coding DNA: TGTGCCAGCAGGTTTGGTCGCGGGGTGTTCTACGAGCAGTACTTC.

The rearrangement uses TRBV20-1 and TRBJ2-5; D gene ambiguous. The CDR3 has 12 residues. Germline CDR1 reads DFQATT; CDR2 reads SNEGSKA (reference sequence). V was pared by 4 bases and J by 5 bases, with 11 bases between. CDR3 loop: CSAIGRWETQYF. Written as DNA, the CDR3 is TGCAGTGCTATTGGGCGGTGGGAGACCCAGTACTTC.

CDR3 bases: TGTGCCAGCAGTTCGACAGGGAGAATAAGCAATCAGCCCCAGCATTTT. It yields the protein CASSSTGRISNQPQHF. V is TRBV28 and J is TRBJ1-5; TRBD1 matches at 7 bases. Germline V gene data show CDR1 as MDHEN and CDR2 as SYDVKM. Losses at the gene ends were 4 bases for V and 1 base for J; bases not matched to a gene: 7. The CDR3 is 16 residues long.

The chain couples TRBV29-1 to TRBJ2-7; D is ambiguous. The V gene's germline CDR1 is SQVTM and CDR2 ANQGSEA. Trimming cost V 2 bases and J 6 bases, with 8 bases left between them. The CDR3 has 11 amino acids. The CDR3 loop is CSVESISEQYF. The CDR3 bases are TGCAGCGTTGAATCTATTTCCGAGCAGTACTTC.

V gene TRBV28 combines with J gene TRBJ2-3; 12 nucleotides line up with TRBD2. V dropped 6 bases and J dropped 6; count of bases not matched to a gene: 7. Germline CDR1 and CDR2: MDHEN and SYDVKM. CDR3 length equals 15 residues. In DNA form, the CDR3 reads TGTGCCAGCAGCGTAACTAGCGGGAGGAGGGATACGCAGTATTTT. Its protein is CASSVTSGRRDTQYF.